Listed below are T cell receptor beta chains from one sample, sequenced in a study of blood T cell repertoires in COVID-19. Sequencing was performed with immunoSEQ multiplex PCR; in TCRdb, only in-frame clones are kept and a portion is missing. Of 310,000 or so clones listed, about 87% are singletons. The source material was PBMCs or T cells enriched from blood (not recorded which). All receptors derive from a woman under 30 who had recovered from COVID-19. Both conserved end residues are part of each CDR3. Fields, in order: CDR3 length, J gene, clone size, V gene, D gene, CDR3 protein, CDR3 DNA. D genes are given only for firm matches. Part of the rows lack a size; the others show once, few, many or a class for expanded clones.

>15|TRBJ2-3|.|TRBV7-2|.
CASSLRGQSTDTQYF
TGTGCCAGCAGCTTACGAGGACAGAGCACAGATACGCAGTATTTT
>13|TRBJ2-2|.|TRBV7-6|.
CASSLDMSGELFF
TGTGCCAGCAGCTTAGATATGAGCGGGGAGCTGTTTTTT
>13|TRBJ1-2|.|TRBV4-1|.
CASSQVGGYGYTF
TGCGCCAGCAGCCAAGTGGGGGGCTATGGCTACACCTTC
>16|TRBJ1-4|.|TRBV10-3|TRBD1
CAISESRTGDGEKLFF
TGTGCCATCAGTGAGTCGAGGACAGGGGATGGTGAAAAACTGTTTTTT
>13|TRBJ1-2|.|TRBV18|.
CASSSGQGPGYTF
TGTGCCAGCTCGTCTGGGCAGGGGCCTGGCTACACCTTC
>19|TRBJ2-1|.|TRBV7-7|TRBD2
CASSSGLPLAGGRLDEQFF
TGTGCCAGCAGCTCCGGGCTCCCGTTAGCGGGAGGACGCTTGGATGAGCAGTTCTTC
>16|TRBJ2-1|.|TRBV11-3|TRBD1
CASSPSPWTGVNEQFF
TGTGCCAGCAGCCCTAGCCCGTGGACAGGTGTGAATGAGCAGTTCTTC
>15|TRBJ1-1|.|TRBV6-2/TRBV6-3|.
CASSRLNLPNTEAFF
TGTGCCAGCAGTCGCCTAAATCTCCCGAACACTGAAGCTTTCTTT
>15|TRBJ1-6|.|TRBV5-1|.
CASSPTGLNNSPLHF
TGCGCCAGCAGCCCCACAGGGCTGAATAATTCACCCCTCCACTTT
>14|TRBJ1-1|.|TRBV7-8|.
CASSLVTGNTEAFF
TGTGCCAGCAGCTTAGTGACAGGCAACACTGAAGCTTTCTTT
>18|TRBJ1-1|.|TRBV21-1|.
CASSKKTFRQGLNTEAFF
TGTGCCAGCAGCAAAAAAACCTTCCGGCAGGGTTTGAACACTGAAGCTTTCTTT
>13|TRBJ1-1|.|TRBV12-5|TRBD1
CASGLRTGAEAFF
TGTGCTAGTGGTTTGAGGACAGGGGCTGAAGCTTTCTTT
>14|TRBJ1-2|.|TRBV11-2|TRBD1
CASSRQGLGYGYTF
TGTGCCAGCAGCCGACAGGGGTTGGGATATGGCTACACCTTC
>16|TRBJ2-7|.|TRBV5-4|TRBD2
CASSLASGRVGYEQYF
TGTGCCAGCAGCTTGGCTAGCGGGAGGGTTGGGTACGAGCAGTACTTC
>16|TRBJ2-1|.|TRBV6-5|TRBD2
CASSYSSGGSYNEQFF
TGTGCCAGCAGTTACTCTAGCGGGGGCTCCTACAATGAGCAGTTCTTC
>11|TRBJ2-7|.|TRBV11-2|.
CASSLERGQYF
TGTGCCAGCAGCTTAGAACGGGGGCAGTACTTC
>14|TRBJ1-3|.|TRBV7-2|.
CASRTGPSGNTIYF
TGTGCCAGCAGAACAGGACCCTCTGGAAACACCATATATTTT
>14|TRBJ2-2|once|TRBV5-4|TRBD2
CASSLGGRGGELFF
TGTGCCAGCAGCTTGGGGGGGAGGGGCGGGGAGCTGTTTTTT
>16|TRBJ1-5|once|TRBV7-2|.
CASSLARGYSNQPQHF
TGTGCCAGCAGCTTAGCTAGGGGTTATAGCAATCAGCCCCAGCATTTT
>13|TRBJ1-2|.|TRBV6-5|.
CASSQGGGRGYTF
TGTGCCAGCAGTCAGGGAGGCGGGCGGGGCTACACCTTC
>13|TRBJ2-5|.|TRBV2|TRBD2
CASTSGNAETQYF
TGTGCCAGCACTAGCGGGAACGCAGAGACCCAGTACTTC
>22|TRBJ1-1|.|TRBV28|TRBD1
CASSFEGPGQGVRYVQNTEAFF
TGTGCCAGCAGTTTTGAGGGTCCGGGACAGGGGGTGAGGTATGTTCAGAACACTGAAGCTTTCTTT
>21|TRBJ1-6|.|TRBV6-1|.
CASSEFWFKALRKEHNSPLHF
TGTGCCAGCAGTGAATTCTGGTTTAAGGCCCTTCGGAAGGAGCATAATTCACCCCTCCACTTT
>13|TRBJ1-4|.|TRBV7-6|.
CASSSTTNEKLFF
TGTGCCAGCAGCTCAACAACTAATGAAAAACTGTTTTTT
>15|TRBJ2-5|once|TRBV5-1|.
CASSLAGLFQETQYF
TGCGCCAGCAGCTTGGCCGGACTGTTCCAAGAGACCCAGTACTTC
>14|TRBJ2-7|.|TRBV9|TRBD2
CASSVTGTTPEQYF
TGTGCCAGCAGCGTTACCGGGACTACCCCCGAGCAGTACTTC
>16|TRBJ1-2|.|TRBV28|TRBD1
CASTLGGGTGNYGYTF
TGTGCCAGCACCCTCGGGGGCGGGACAGGGAACTATGGCTACACCTTC
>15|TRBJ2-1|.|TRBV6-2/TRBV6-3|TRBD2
CASSLLAGSYNEQFF
TGTGCCAGCAGTCTTCTAGCGGGATCCTACAATGAGCAGTTCTTC
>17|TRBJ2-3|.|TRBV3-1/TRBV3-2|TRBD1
CASSQEAPGQSTDTQYF
TGTGCCAGCAGCCAAGAAGCCCCGGGACAGTCCACAGATACGCAGTATTTT